The sequence of this TCR beta chain was determined in a study of T cell responses to AZD1222 COVID-19 vaccine. Assay used: immunoSEQ multiplex PCR; TCRdb lists only in-frame clones, some missing. The sample carries 150,000 to 200,000 clones, approximately 90% recorded once. This specimen consisted of peripheral blood, obtained on day 0 of AZD1222 vaccination. The TCR was taken from an adult in good health.

The CDR3 DNA reads as TGTGCCAGCAGCCGGTTACCCTTCGGGACAGGGGTTATCGAGCAGTACTTC. Its protein is CASSRLPFGTGVIEQYF. The gene calls are TRBV5-6 and TRBJ2-7; the match to TRBD1 covers 10 bases. Germline V gene lookup returns CDR1 SGHDT and CDR2 YYEEEE. The CDR3 has 17 residues. Trimming removed 4 bases from V and 6 bases from J; junction bases left unmatched: 16.